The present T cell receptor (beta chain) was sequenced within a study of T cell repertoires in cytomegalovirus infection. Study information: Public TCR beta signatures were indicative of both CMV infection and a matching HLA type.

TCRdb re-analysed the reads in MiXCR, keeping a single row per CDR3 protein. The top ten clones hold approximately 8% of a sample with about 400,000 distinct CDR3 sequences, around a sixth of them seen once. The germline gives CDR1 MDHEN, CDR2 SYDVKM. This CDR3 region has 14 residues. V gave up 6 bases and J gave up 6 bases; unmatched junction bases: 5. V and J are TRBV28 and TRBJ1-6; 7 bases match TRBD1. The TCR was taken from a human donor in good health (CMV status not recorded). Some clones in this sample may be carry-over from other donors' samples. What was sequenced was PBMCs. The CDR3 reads CASRGDSGNSPLHF. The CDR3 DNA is TGTGCCAGCAGGGGGGACAGCGGTAATTCACCCCTCCACTTT.